The entry below gives a single T cell receptor (beta chain) sequence along with its context. These data come from a study of response to subunit inactivated influenza vaccine. CDR1 and CDR2 from the germline V gene are MGHRA and YSYEKL. The V end was cut by 0 bases, the J end by 5 bases, with 14 bases between. The CDR3 sequence is 16 residues long. TCRdb re-called the RT-PCR reads with MiXCR, one entry per CDR3 protein. Of approximately 500,000 distinct CDR3 sequences listed, 14% were seen once; the top ten hold around 10%. This clonotype was obtained from a man over 45 who received an inactivated influenza vaccine. Sequenced material: PBMCs from blood, taken approximately 13 days after vaccination. The V and J genes are TRBV4-1 and TRBJ1-5, with D maybe TRBD1 (5 bases). In DNA form, the CDR3 reads TGCGCCAGCAGCCAAGAGAGGGGAAAAGGGTATCAGCCCCAGCATTTT. Protein sequence: CASSQERGKGYQPQHF.